This T cell receptor (beta chain) originates from a study of Graves' ophthalmopathy and Graves' hyperthyroidism. Broader study findings: Blood also carried most expanded thyroid clonotypes exceeding 0.001 frequency.

RNA transcripts were the template, and TCR beta CDR3 regions were amplified from them. RT-PCR in the first round used HTBI primers; a second-round multiplex PCR followed. TCRdb redid the calling of the multiplex PCR reads with MiXCR, one entry per CDR3 protein. The sample contains about 500,000 distinct CDR3 sequences, around an eighth of which appear only once. The table lists this clonotype with many counts. Antigen: not known. There are 15 residues in the CDR3. With V trimmed by 5 bases and J by 5 bases, 8 bases remained unmatched. Germline CDR1 SGHTA, CDR2 FQGNSA. The clonotype comes from a woman aged 25-40 years with Graves' ophthalmopathy. This chain uses TRBV7-2 with TRBJ1-5, with TRBD1 matching over 8 bases. Sequenced: blood. The CDR3 nucleotides read TGTGCCAGCAGCCCGTGGACAGGGAGGGATCAGCCCCAGCATTTT. This gives the protein CASSPWTGRDQPQHF.